Listed below are T cell receptor beta chains from one sample, sequenced in a study of blood T cell repertoires in COVID-19. Sequenced by immunoSEQ multiplex PCR; TCRdb stores in-frame clones only, minus some. Found here are more than 250,000 clones, around 92% of them singletons; the top ten hold about 6.8%. The sequencing sample was made of peripheral blood. Source of these receptors: a man aged 18 to 35 who had recovered from COVID-19. The CDR3 runs from the conserved cysteine through the conserved F or W. The D gene is left open where the match is weak. For some rows the clone size is stated as once, few or many, or as a class when expanded; others skip it.

j_call: TRBJ2-3; clone_size: .; v_call: TRBV2; d_call: .; cdr3_aa: CASSESGSSTDTQYF; cdr3_nt: TGTGCCAGCAGTGAAAGCGGATCTAGCACAGATACGCAGTATTTT
j_call: TRBJ2-1; clone_size: .; v_call: TRBV29-1; d_call: TRBD1; cdr3_aa: CSATGQGRAVDNEQFF; cdr3_nt: TGCAGCGCCACCGGACAGGGACGAGCTGTGGACAATGAGCAGTTCTTC
j_call: TRBJ2-3; clone_size: .; v_call: TRBV5-6; d_call: TRBD2; cdr3_aa: CASSPGLASDTQYF; cdr3_nt: TGTGCCAGCAGCCCTGGACTAGCGAGTGATACGCAGTATTTT
j_call: TRBJ1-4; clone_size: .; v_call: TRBV9; d_call: .; cdr3_aa: CASSTSLNEKLFF; cdr3_nt: TGTGCCAGCAGCACCAGTCTTAATGAAAAACTGTTTTTT
j_call: TRBJ1-5; clone_size: few; v_call: TRBV19; d_call: .; cdr3_aa: CASSIQGLDNQPQHF; cdr3_nt: TGTGCCAGTAGTATCCAGGGTTTGGACAATCAGCCCCAGCATTTT
j_call: TRBJ1-2; clone_size: .; v_call: TRBV6-5; d_call: .; cdr3_aa: CASIRASGGYGYTF; cdr3_nt: TGTGCCAGCATTAGGGCCTCGGGGGGGTATGGCTACACCTTC
j_call: TRBJ2-7; clone_size: .; v_call: TRBV6-5; d_call: TRBD1; cdr3_aa: CASSYSQTGSYEQYF; cdr3_nt: TGTGCCAGCAGTTACTCCCAGACAGGGAGCTACGAGCAGTACTTC
j_call: TRBJ2-7; clone_size: .; v_call: TRBV4-2; d_call: TRBD1; cdr3_aa: CASSQFRTGSSYEQYF; cdr3_nt: TGTGCCAGCAGCCAATTCCGGACAGGGAGCTCCTACGAGCAGTACTTC
j_call: TRBJ1-6; clone_size: .; v_call: TRBV9; d_call: TRBD1; cdr3_aa: CASSPPQGVNSPLHF; cdr3_nt: TGTGCCAGCAGCCCCCCGCAGGGGGTGAATTCACCCCTCCACTTT
j_call: TRBJ2-1; clone_size: once; v_call: TRBV11-3; d_call: TRBD1; cdr3_aa: CASSLGTGAYNEQFF; cdr3_nt: TGTGCCAGCAGCTTAGGGACAGGGGCATACAATGAGCAGTTCTTC
j_call: TRBJ1-2; clone_size: .; v_call: TRBV6-1; d_call: TRBD1; cdr3_aa: CASSETGASNYGYTF; cdr3_nt: TGTGCCAGCAGTGAGACAGGGGCCTCGAACTATGGCTACACCTTC
j_call: TRBJ2-6; clone_size: .; v_call: TRBV5-4; d_call: .; cdr3_aa: CASSTGGYGANVLTF; cdr3_nt: TGTGCCAGCAGTACTGGAGGGTACGGGGCCAACGTCCTGACTTTC
j_call: TRBJ1-2; clone_size: .; v_call: TRBV6-5; d_call: .; cdr3_aa: CASSYSRVILNYGYTF; cdr3_nt: TGTGCCAGCAGTTACTCCCGGGTCATCCTAAACTATGGCTACACCTTC
j_call: TRBJ1-4; clone_size: .; v_call: TRBV5-1; d_call: .; cdr3_aa: CASSTGTTATNEKLFF; cdr3_nt: TGCGCCAGCAGCACGGGGACAACCGCAACTAATGAAAAACTGTTTTTT
j_call: TRBJ1-1; clone_size: .; v_call: TRBV7-2; d_call: .; cdr3_aa: CASSLGRERGEAFF; cdr3_nt: TGTGCCAGCAGCTTAGGGAGGGAAAGAGGTGAAGCTTTCTTT
j_call: TRBJ1-3; clone_size: .; v_call: TRBV7-9; d_call: .; cdr3_aa: CASSLEGVYGNTIYF; cdr3_nt: TGTGCCAGCAGCTTAGAGGGAGTATATGGAAACACCATATATTTT
j_call: TRBJ2-5; clone_size: .; v_call: TRBV9; d_call: .; cdr3_aa: CASSRGWEAAQYF; cdr3_nt: TGTGCCAGCAGCAGAGGATGGGAAGCGGCCCAGTACTTC
j_call: TRBJ2-7; clone_size: .; v_call: TRBV18; d_call: TRBD1; cdr3_aa: CASSPGTGGDEQYF; cdr3_nt: TGTGCCAGCTCTCCCGGGACAGGGGGCGACGAGCAGTACTTC
j_call: TRBJ2-3; clone_size: .; v_call: TRBV28; d_call: .; cdr3_aa: CASSPVTTGTDTQYF; cdr3_nt: TGTGCCAGCAGTCCCGTGACGACTGGCACAGATACGCAGTATTTT
j_call: TRBJ2-1; clone_size: .; v_call: TRBV12-3/TRBV12-4; d_call: TRBD2; cdr3_aa: CASRTGTTNEQFF; cdr3_nt: TGTGCCAGCAGGACCGGGACTACGAATGAGCAGTTCTTC
j_call: TRBJ1-2; clone_size: once; v_call: TRBV2; d_call: .; cdr3_aa: CASMGRENYGYTF; cdr3_nt: TGTGCCAGCATGGGGAGGGAGAACTATGGCTACACCTTC
j_call: TRBJ2-2; clone_size: .; v_call: TRBV9; d_call: .; cdr3_aa: CASSETANTGELFF; cdr3_nt: TGTGCCAGCAGCGAGACAGCGAACACCGGGGAGCTGTTTTTT
j_call: TRBJ1-3; clone_size: .; v_call: TRBV6-2/TRBV6-3; d_call: .; cdr3_aa: CASSYSRSESGNTIYF; cdr3_nt: TGTGCCAGCAGTTACTCGAGGTCTGAATCAGGAAACACCATATATTTT